This TCR beta chain was sequenced in a study of human T cells and chemical hapten exposure. Across the study: Diphenylcyclopropenone was applied weekly to patients' scalps across the approximately 24-week study.

This clonotype was counted ten times or more. TCRdb itself ran the RACE reads through MiXCR, one entry per CDR3 protein. The table includes about 360,000 distinct CDR3 sequences, about 4.4% detected once. This sample's time point: patch test 1, 2 weeks after DPC sensitization. Treatment denoted: therapeutic diphenylcyclopropenone sensitization with weekly scalp DPC. The starting material was whole blood, obtained in connection with sensitization to the hapten diphenylcyclopropenone (DPC). The sequence derives from a woman aged 45-60 years with alopecia areata. Some clones in this sample may be carry-over from other donors' samples.

This chain's CDR3 is CATSDVVAGELFF. CDR3 in DNA: TGTGCCACCAGTGATGTTGTGGCCGGGGAGCTGTTTTTT. V and J are TRBV24-1 and TRBJ2-2; D is unclear. Germline CDR1 KGHDR, CDR2 SFDVKD. The CDR3 totals 13 residues. Trimming removed 3 bases at V and 6 bases at J, with 7 bases between.